These 3 T cell receptor beta chains originate from one sample sequenced in a study of blood T cell repertoires in COVID-19. Clones were read by immunoSEQ multiplex PCR, and TCRdb kept only the in-frame ones, dropping some. The repertoire holds 100,000 to 110,000 clones, with about 80% as singletons. Sequencing used peripheral blood. The receptors derive from a woman in her 70s with acute or convalescent COVID-19.

The V and J genes are TRBV4-1 and TRBJ2-3; 7 bases are a match to TRBD1. The V segment lost 4 bases and the J segment 0 bases; nucleotides outside the gene matches: 7. The CDR3 extends over 16 amino acids. Germline values: CDR1 MGHRA, CDR2 YSYEKL. CDR3 DNA sequence: TGCGCCAGCAGCCGGGCCGGGACAGCAAGCACAGATACGCAGTATTTT. Its translation is CASSRAGTASTDTQYF.

This chain joins TRBV5-5 and TRBJ1-2; 12 nucleotides line up with TRBD1. The CDR3 runs 17 residues. CDR1 is SGHKS, CDR2 YYEKEE, per germline (reference sequence). V gave up 0 bases and J gave up 4 bases; unmatched junction bases: 7. The DNA for the CDR3 is TGTGCCAGCAGCTTGGGTCCCGGGACAGGGGGCGCCTATGGCTACACCTTC. This gives the protein CASSLGPGTGGAYGYTF.

The chain recombines TRBV28 with TRBJ2-5; TRBD2 is a possible D gene (6 bases). In germline, CDR1 is MDHEN, CDR2 SYDVKM. This CDR3 region has 15 residues. Trimming stripped 2 bases from V and 4 bases from J, with 14 bases between. This CDR3 reads CASSLMGGLGETQYF. The DNA for the CDR3 is TGTGCCAGCAGTTTAATGGGGGGATTGGGAGAGACCCAGTACTTC. The full variable domain, with the rest looked up from reference TRBV28 and TRBJ2-5, is DVKVTQSSRYLVKRTGEKVFLECVQDMDHENMFWYRQDPGLGLRLIYFSYDVKMKEKGDIPEGYSVSREKKERFSLILESASTNQTSMYLCASSLMGGLGETQYFGPGTRLLVL.